What follows describes a single T cell receptor (beta chain). Antigen: not known. This sample is part of a study of cytomegalovirus exposure and HLA in healthy donors. In germline, CDR1 is MRHNA, CDR2 SNTAGT. This CDR3 spans 13 amino acids. The germline V and J ends were trimmed by 5 bases and 4 bases, with 9 bases remaining between them. The PCR employed 60 Vbeta primers together with 13 Jbeta primers. The repertoire was sequenced with immunoSEQ multiplex PCR; TCRdb's copy has only in-frame clones and lacks some. The data contain 210,000 or so clones, over 60% of them singletons. General observations from the study: Some V segments, including TRBV6-2 and TRBV6-3, were excluded as indistinguishable.

This chain connects TRBV6-4 to TRBJ2-1; D gene ambiguous. Specimen: PBMCs. The receptor was isolated from a man aged 18 to 30 in good health and CMV-seronegative. Here the CDR3 reads CASSWAAYNEQFF. Here the CDR3 DNA reads TGTGCCAGCAGTTGGGCAGCTTACAATGAGCAGTTCTTC.